The T cell receptor (beta chain) described here comes from a study of T cell repertoires in ileal Crohn's disease (dated by TCRdb to the late 2010s). Study-level background: The median duration of disease was around 7.3 years, and at the time of surgery roughly 38% of patients were active smokers. The TCR repertoire was analysed in 50 to 70 patients with Crohn's disease drawn from a prospective multicentre cohort. A total of approximately 170 mucosal samples from roughly 60 patients were sequenced, collected from several sites on the surgical specimen as well as at postoperative endoscopy. For commercial TCRB immunosequencing, approximately 500 nanograms of biopsy DNA were submitted for each sample. Surgery was performed for a complication in all patients, with stricturing disease in about 60% and penetrating disease in approximately 39%. Postoperative therapy was given to about half of the patients, with thiopurines administered to 11 patients and anti-TNF agents administered to approximately 17 patients. MI samples consisted of biopsies taken from the proximal margin of the surgical specimen. The study was conducted in parallel with a multicentre cohort built to find predictors of early endoscopic recurrence after ileocolonic resection. Endoscopic postoperative recurrence was defined as a Rutgeerts score above i0. What the work shows at the level of the full study, not this receptor alone: Higher high-frequency clone percentages at surgery were associated with endoscopic recurrence; all patients with clonality above 26.8% (18/57) had recurrence. Sorted CD8 T cells carried more high-frequency clones than CD4 T cells, suggesting mucosal expansions were mainly CD8. Only a subgroup of patients, of unstated size, had mucosal CD4 and CD8 T cells sorted and sequenced. Compared with non-smokers, patients who were active smokers at surgery showed a significantly higher proportion of clonal expansions (25.9% vs 17.9%, p=0.02).

The time point label of this sample denotes: proximal margin of the surgical specimen (macroscopically non-inflamed). Eligible patients were adults with ileal or ileocolonic Crohn's disease who had an indication for ileocolonic resection. Whole ileal mucosal biopsies were stored frozen at -80°C before DNA extraction. Genomic DNA was extracted from frozen whole biopsies using a TRizol-based method and was quantified with a NanoDrop 2000 spectrophotometer. A word on this clone: The antigen it recognizes is unknown. Per-base quality was not reported, and no clone a single base away is much larger than it.

The library was generated by the immunoSEQ multiplex PCR assay. CDR3 regions were amplified from genomic DNA by Adaptive Biotechnology using a two-step, amplification bias-controlled multiplex PCR. Primers covering every V and J gene segment were used in the first PCR, while barcodes and Illumina adapters were added in the second PCR. An Illumina instrument was used to sequence the CDR3 libraries. From the authors' description of their analysis: Vendor-provided pipelines were combined with custom analysis of raw data in R/Bioconductor under R version 3.3.0. Clonality, ranging from 0 to 1, was calculated as the inverse of the normalised Shannon entropy of all productive clones. High-frequency clones were defined as the share of the repertoire taken up by the top 100 clones, keeping only clones that passed a 95% confidence test. Repertoire diversity was measured with the Simpson index, and overlap between samples was measured with the Morisita-Horn index. TCRdb's version of the immuneACCESS table is confined to in-frame rearrangements and falls short of the full clone set. An unresolved V gene accounts for under half of the shortfall where checked; the remainder is of unknown origin. The DNA was the basis for D and trimming; V, J and clone size are from that table. For this sample there are some 1,800 clones; around 90% appear just once. The ten largest clones add up to 10% of the sample.

Via the germline V gene (reference sequence), CDR1 is MNHEY and CDR2 SMNVEV. There are 14 amino acids in the CDR3, from cysteine to phenylalanine inclusive. The only DNA kept is the CDR3, 42 bases in frame from the first base. At the junction V is shortened by 5 bases and J by 3 bases, with 13 bases in between. This TCR came from an adult with Crohn's disease. Recombination linked TRBV27 to TRBJ1-1, with the D gene not clear enough to name. The sequencing sample was made of ileal tissue. This receptor has the CDR3 CASSPQTGYTEAFF. The nucleotide sequence is given as TGTGCCAGCAGTCCGCAGACGGGTTACACTGAAGCTTTCTTT.